The 17 T cell receptor beta chains given below trace back to one sample, sequenced in a study of T cells in Graves' hyperthyroidism and ophthalmopathy (dated by TCRdb to between 2019 and 2020). Library prep was done by multiplex PCR. Sequencing used an Illumina HiSeq 2000. The TCR beta CDR3 regions were amplified from RNA transcripts. The TCR CDR3 was subjected to a first round of RT-PCR using the HTBI primer set and the Qiagen OneStep RT-PCR kit. The public reads were run again by TCRdb, first through fastp at Q25 and then through MiXCR, and only productive beta chains were kept. All rows with the same CDR3 protein become a single entry with the most common DNA and genes. This sample lists hundreds of thousands of distinct CDR3 sequences; roughly 15% were detected once. Roughly 10% of the sample is in the top ten clones. The sequencing sample was made of blood. These receptors originate from a woman between 18 and 29 years old with Graves' hyperthyroidism.

Ten or more counts support this clonotype. The chain employs TRBV7-2 and TRBJ2-3; 8 bases are a match to TRBD2. Trimming at V came to 5 bases and at J to 3 bases, leaving 4 bases not matched to a gene. The CDR3 contains 14 residues. Germline CDR1 SGHTA, CDR2 FQGNSA. In DNA, the CDR3 is TGTGCCAGCAGCCCTGGGACTAGAACAGATACGCAGTATTTT. Translating it yields CASSPGTRTDTQYF.

This clonotype appeared a few times. The rearrangement uses TRBV11-2 and TRBJ2-3, with D possibly matching TRBD1 (6 bases). V was cut by 3 bases and J by 3 bases, with 13 bases left in between. Germline assignment: CDR1 SGHAT and CDR2 FQNNGV. The CDR3 totals 15 residues. CDR3 sequence (DNA): TGTGCCAGCAGCTTCGGGACCAGGGGAACAGATACGCAGTATTTT. Its protein is CASSFGTRGTDTQYF.

This clonotype was counted at least ten times. In DNA form, the CDR3 reads TGTGCCAGCAGTTTTTCCGGGTGGAACACTGAAGCTTTCTTT. Its translation: CASSFSGWNTEAFF. The V and J genes are TRBV12-3 or TRBV12-4 and TRBJ1-1; no definite D call. The CDR3 is made up of 14 amino acids. V shed 3 bases and J shed 1 base, with 9 bases lying between them.

This clonotype was recorded many times. This chain connects TRBV4-1 to TRBJ2-3, with TRBD1 matching 7 bases. The CDR3 extends over 16 amino acids. Germline V gene lookup returns CDR1 MGHRA and CDR2 YSYEKL. V lost 2 bases and J lost 1; bases outside the gene matches: 6. The CDR3 spells CASSQPRTGRTDTQYF. The DNA of the CDR3 is TGCGCCAGCAGCCAACCCCGGACAGGACGCACAGATACGCAGTATTTT.

The genes are TRBV7-9 and TRBJ2-7; D may correspond to TRBD1 or TRBD2 (5 bases each). Trimming pared 1 base from V and 0 bases from J, leaving 7 bases between. The CDR3 contains 14 residues. Germline V gene data show CDR1 as SEHNR and CDR2 as FQNEAQ (reference sequence). This CDR3 is CASSLGDHSYEQYF. For the CDR3, the DNA is TGTGCCAGCAGCTTAGGGGACCACTCCTACGAGCAGTACTTC.

In DNA, the CDR3 is TGTGCCAGCAGCCCCCGAAGAGCGGCCAAAAACATTCAGTACTTC. Its protein is CASSPRRAAKNIQYF. The chain carries TRBV7-9 and TRBJ2-4, with D uncertain. V lost 5 bases and J lost 1, with 12 bases in between. Germline CDR1 is SEHNR and CDR2 is FQNEAQ (reference sequence). This CDR3 comprises 15 residues.

This clonotype has a handful of counts. The J gene is TRBJ2-7, the V gene TRBV14; D is unclear. The CDR3 spans 13 residues. The V gene lost 1 base and the J gene lost 4 bases, with 8 bases spanning the gap. CDR1 SGHDN and CDR2 FVKESK come from the germline V gene. The CDR3 nucleotides are TGTGCCAGCAGCCAAGCCCCCTATTACGAGCAGTACTTC. Translated: CASSQAPYYEQYF.

This clonotype was seen repeatedly, ten times or more. The V call is TRBV29-1, the J call TRBJ2-5; TRBD2 matches at 10 bases. The CDR3 extends over 15 amino acids. V lost 2 bases to trimming and J lost 4 bases; unmatched junction nucleotides: 7. CDR1 SQVTM and CDR2 ANQGSEA come from the germline V gene. CDR3 region: CSVERASGSGETQYF. For the CDR3, the DNA is TGCAGCGTTGAACGGGCTAGCGGGAGTGGAGAGACCCAGTACTTC.

This clonotype occurred many times. The chain employs TRBV5-5 and TRBJ1-5; D remains unclear. This CDR3 contains 13 residues. In germline, CDR1 is SGHKS, CDR2 YYEKEE (reference sequence). V shed 3 bases and J shed 5 bases, with 9 bases lying between them. The CDR3 coding sequence is TGTGCCAGCAGCTATGGACCCGATCAGCCCCAGCATTTT. It encodes CASSYGPDQPQHF.

This clonotype came up many times. The gene calls are TRBV11-1 and TRBJ1-2, with 9 bases lining up with TRBD1. Germline CDR1 reads SGHAT; CDR2 reads FQDESV (reference sequence). The CDR3 runs to 16 residues. Trimming took 5 bases from V and 3 from J; bases not matched to a gene: 10. CDR3 region: CASSQGQGTGYYGYTF. CDR3 nucleotides: TGTGCCAGCAGCCAAGGACAGGGGACCGGCTACTATGGCTACACCTTC.

This clonotype came up many times. V and J are TRBV3-1 and TRBJ2-1; TRBD2 matches at 7 bases. Trimming removed 0 bases from V and 2 bases from J; junction bases left unmatched: 4. The CDR3 is 16 amino acids. Germline-derived CDR1 and CDR2 are LGHDT and YNNKEL (reference sequence). Here the CDR3 reads CASSQDLAGPYNEQFF. CDR3 DNA sequence: TGTGCCAGCAGCCAAGATTTAGCGGGCCCCTACAATGAGCAGTTCTTC.

This clonotype has only a few counts. This sequence joins TRBV28 and TRBJ2-6; no firm D call. CDR3 length equals 14 residues. Germline lookup yields CDR1 MDHEN and CDR2 SYDVKM. Trimming left V 3 bases short and J 4 bases short, with 7 bases between. This chain's CDR3 is CASSFIRGANVLTF. CDR3 DNA sequence: TGTGCCAGCAGTTTCATCCGAGGGGCCAACGTCCTGACTTTC.

This clonotype has at least ten counts. This chain uses TRBV28 with TRBJ2-5; D not certain. Trimming pared 8 bases from V and 3 bases from J, leaving 19 bases between. The CDR3 spans 15 residues. Germline loops: CDR1 MDHEN, CDR2 SYDVKM. The CDR3 spells CASVKSGLREETQYF. The CDR3 DNA reads TGTGCCAGCGTAAAATCCGGGTTGCGAGAAGAGACCCAGTACTTC.

This clonotype occurred many times. CDR3: CASSADRGLYEQYF. Here the CDR3 DNA reads TGTGCCAGCTCAGCTGACAGGGGGCTCTACGAGCAGTACTTC. V usage is TRBV18 and J usage is TRBJ2-7; 10 bases agree with TRBD1. The CDR3 is made up of 14 amino acids. J lost 3 bases, V lost 5 bases, and 4 bases had no gene match. Germline values: CDR1 KGHSH, CDR2 LQKENI.

The chain joins TRBV15 to TRBJ1-2; tentative D call: TRBD1 (5 bases). Per germline, CDR1 LNHNV and CDR2 YYDKDF (reference sequence). This CDR3 comprises 18 residues. V was pared by 1 base and J by 2 bases, with 20 bases between. The CDR3 DNA follows: TGTGCCACCAGCAGAGCCCCGACTCTATTACAGGAAAACTATGGCTACACCTTC. Amino acid sequence: CATSRAPTLLQENYGYTF. Full variable domain (remainder filled in from reference TRBV15 and TRBJ1-2): DAMVIQNPRYQVTQFGKPVTLSCSQTLNHNVMYWYQQKSSQAPKLLFHYYDKDFNNEADTPDNFQSRRPNTSFCFLDIRSPGLGDTAMYLCATSRAPTLLQENYGYTFGSGTRLTVV.

To note about this clonotype: This could be a read error, since a much larger clone is one nucleotide away. The J gene is TRBJ1-4, the V gene TRBV5-1, with 8 positions matching TRBD1. Germline V gene sequence: CDR1 SGHRS, CDR2 YFSETQ. The CDR3 sequence is 16 residues long. The CDR3 DNA reads as TGCGTCAGCAGCTTTGGAGACTCAGGGGGCTTCGAAAAACTGTTTTTT. Translation gives CVSSFGDSGGFEKLFF.

V is TRBV20-1 and J is TRBJ1-1, with unresolved D. The V gene's germline CDR1 is DFQATT and CDR2 SNEGSKA (reference sequence). The CDR3 covers 13 residues. Trimming cost V 5 bases and J 0 bases, with 10 bases left between them. In DNA, the CDR3 is TGCAGTGCTCCTCCATCCTTGAACACTGAAGCTTTCTTT. Translating it yields CSAPPSLNTEAFF.